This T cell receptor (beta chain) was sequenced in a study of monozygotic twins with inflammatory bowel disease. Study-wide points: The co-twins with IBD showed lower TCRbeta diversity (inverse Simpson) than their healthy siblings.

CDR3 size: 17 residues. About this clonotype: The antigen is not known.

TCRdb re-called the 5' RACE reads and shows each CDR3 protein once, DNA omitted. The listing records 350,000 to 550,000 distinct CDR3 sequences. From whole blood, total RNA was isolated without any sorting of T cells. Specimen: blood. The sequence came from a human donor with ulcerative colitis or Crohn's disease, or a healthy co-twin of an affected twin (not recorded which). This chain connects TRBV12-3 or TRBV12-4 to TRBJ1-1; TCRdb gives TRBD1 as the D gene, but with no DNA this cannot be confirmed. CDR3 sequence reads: CASSRYPDRALNTEAFF.